This TCR beta chain was captured by sequencing in a study of T cell repertoires in cytomegalovirus infection. The wider study: Public TCR beta signatures were indicative of both CMV infection and a matching HLA type. Study conclusions and caveats: Carriers of CMV plus the relevant HLA were identified by cumulative public TCR beta family frequency. The response measured ex vivo was dominated by TCR beta clonotypes (HLA-C-restricted and CMV-specific).

The sample holds many counts of this clonotype. What it recognizes is unknown. One entry per CDR3 protein, called by TCRdb with MiXCR from the reads. The sample consists of roughly 280,000 distinct CDR3 sequences, 9.1% of them appearing once. This CDR3 has 14 amino acids. The ends lost 6 bases at V and 5 bases at J; junction bases unmatched: 6. Germline CDR1 reads MDHEN; CDR2 reads SYDVKM. The chain carries TRBV28 and TRBJ1-4; 7 positions match TRBD1. The receptor comes from a human donor in good health (CMV status not recorded). Some clones in this sample may be carry-over from other donors' samples. Input material: PBMCs. The CDR3 loop is CASRSGTVNEKLFF. CDR3 in DNA: TGTGCCAGCAGGTCCGGGACAGTAAATGAAAAACTGTTTTTT.